Described below is a single T cell receptor beta chain sequence and its context. With UMI labels, 5' RACE was used to prepare the TRB cDNA libraries. TCRdb re-analyzed the 5' RACE reads; it lists each CDR3 protein once, without DNA. This table lists roughly 70,000 distinct CDR3 sequences. This record comes from a study of CXCR3-negative and CXCR3-positive naive CD8 T cells. CDR1 is SQVTM and CDR2 is ANQGSEA in the germline V gene. CDR3 size: 15 residues. Identification of naive CD8+ T cells rested on CD45RO-CCR7+CD27+CD95- status. V and J are TRBV29-1 and TRBJ2-5; with no DNA, the TCRdb D assignment of TRBD2 cannot be verified. The receptor's source is a human donor in good health. Some clones in this sample may be carry-over from other donors' samples. Sequenced input: naive CXCR3- CD8+ T cells from blood. Stated subset: CD45RO-CCR7+CD27+CD95- naive CD8+ T cells lacking CXCR3 (TNR3-). This CDR3 reads CSVDYTSGGQETQYF.